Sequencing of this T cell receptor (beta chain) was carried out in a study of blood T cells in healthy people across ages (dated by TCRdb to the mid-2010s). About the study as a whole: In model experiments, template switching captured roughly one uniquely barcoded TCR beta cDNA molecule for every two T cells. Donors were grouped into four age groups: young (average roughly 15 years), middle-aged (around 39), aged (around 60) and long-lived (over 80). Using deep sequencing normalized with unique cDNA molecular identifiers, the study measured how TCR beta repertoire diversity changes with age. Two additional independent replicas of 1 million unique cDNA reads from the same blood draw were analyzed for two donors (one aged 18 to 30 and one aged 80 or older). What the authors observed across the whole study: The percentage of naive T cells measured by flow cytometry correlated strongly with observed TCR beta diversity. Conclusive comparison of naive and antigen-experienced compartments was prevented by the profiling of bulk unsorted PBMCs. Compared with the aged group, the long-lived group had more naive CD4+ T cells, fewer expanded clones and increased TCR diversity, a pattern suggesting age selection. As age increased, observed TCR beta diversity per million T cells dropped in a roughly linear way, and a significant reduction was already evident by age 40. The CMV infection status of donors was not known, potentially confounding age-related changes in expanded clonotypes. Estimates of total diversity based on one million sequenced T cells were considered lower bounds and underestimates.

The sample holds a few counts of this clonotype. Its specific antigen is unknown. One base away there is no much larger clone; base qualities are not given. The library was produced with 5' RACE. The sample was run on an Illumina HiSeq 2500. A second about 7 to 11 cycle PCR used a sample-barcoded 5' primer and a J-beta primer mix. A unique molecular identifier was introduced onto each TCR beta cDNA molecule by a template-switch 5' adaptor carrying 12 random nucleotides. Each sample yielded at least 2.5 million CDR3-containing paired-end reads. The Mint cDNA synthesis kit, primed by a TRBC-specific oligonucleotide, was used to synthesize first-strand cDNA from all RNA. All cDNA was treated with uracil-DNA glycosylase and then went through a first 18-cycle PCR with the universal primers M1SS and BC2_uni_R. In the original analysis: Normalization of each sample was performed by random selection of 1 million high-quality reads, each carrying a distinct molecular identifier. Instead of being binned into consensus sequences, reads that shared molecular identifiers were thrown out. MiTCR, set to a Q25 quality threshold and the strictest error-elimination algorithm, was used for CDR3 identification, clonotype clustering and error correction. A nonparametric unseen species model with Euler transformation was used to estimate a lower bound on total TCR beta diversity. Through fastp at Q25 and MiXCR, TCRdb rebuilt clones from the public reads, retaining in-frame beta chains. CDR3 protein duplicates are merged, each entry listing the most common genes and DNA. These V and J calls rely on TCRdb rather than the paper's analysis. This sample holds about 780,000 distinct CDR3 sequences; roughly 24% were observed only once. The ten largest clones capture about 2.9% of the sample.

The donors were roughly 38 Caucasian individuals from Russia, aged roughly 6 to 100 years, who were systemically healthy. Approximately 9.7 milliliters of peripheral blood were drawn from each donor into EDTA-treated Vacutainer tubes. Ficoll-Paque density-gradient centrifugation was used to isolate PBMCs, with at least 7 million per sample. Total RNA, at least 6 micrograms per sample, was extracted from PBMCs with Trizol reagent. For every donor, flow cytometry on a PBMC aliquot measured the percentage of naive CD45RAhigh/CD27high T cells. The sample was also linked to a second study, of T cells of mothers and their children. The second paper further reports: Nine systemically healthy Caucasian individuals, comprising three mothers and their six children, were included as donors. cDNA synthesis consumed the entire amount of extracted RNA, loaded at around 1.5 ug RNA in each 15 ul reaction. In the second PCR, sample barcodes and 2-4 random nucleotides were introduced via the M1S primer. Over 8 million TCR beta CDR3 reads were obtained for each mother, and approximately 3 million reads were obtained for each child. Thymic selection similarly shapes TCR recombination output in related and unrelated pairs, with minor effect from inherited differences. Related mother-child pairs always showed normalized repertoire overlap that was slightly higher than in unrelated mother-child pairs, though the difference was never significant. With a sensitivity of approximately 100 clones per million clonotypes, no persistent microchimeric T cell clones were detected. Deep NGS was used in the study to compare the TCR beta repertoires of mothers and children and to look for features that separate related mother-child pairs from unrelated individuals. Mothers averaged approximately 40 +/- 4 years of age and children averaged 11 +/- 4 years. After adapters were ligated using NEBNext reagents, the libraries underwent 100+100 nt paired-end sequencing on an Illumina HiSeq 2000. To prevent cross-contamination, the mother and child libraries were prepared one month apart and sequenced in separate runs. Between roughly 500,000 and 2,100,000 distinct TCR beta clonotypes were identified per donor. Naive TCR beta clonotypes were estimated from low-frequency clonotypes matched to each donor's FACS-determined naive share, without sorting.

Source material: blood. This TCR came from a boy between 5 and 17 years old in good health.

The DNA sequence is given as TGTGCCAGCAGTTACTCGGGGTCGGATGGCTACACCTTC. It is translated as CASSYSGSDGYTF. The V and J segments used are TRBV6-5 and TRBJ1-2; too little of a D gene remains to name it. The junction shows trimming of 0 bases on V and 6 bases on J, plus 8 bases between the germline ends. Looking up the germline V gene yields CDR1 MNHEY and CDR2 SVGAGI. The cysteine opens and the phenylalanine closes a CDR3 of 13 amino acids. The read is trimmed to its CDR3 DNA, 39 bases read in frame from base 1.